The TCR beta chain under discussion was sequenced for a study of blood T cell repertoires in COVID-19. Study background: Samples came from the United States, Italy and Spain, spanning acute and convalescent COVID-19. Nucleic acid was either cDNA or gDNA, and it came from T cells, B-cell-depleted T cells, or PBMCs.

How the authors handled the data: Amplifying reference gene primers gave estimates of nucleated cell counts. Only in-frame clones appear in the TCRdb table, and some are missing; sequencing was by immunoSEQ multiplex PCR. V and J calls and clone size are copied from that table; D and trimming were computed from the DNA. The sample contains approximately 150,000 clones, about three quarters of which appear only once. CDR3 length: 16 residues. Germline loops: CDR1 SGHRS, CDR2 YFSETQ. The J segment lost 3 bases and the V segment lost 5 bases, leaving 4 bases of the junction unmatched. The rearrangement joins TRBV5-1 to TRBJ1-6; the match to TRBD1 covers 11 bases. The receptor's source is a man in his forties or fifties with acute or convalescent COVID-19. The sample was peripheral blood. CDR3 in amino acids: CASSSGTGGYNSPLHF. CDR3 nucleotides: TGCGCCAGCAGTTCCGGGACAGGGGGCTATAATTCACCCCTCCACTTT.